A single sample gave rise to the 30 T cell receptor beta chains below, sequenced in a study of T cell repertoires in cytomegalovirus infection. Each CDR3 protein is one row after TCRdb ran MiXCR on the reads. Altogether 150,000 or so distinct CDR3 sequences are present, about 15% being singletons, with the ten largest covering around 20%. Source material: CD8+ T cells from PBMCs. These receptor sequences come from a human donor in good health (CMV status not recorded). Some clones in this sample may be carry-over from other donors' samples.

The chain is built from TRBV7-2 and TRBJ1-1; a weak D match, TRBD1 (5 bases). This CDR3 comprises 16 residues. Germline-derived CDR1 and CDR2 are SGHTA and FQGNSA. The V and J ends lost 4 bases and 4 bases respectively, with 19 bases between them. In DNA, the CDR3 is TGTGCCAGCAGCTATAGGGTCAGGGTCCGGAGCACTGAAGCTTTCTTT. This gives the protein CASSYRVRVRSTEAFF.

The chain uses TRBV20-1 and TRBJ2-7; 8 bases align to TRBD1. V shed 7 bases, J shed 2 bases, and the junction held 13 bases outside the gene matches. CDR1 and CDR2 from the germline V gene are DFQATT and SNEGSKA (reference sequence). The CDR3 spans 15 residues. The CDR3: CSVGREQGVPYEQYF. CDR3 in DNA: TGCAGTGTCGGAAGAGAACAGGGGGTCCCCTACGAGCAGTACTTC.

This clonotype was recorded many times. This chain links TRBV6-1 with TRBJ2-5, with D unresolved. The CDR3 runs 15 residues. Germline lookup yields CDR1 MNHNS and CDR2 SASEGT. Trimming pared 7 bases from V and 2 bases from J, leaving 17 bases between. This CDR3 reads CASKITQFLQETQYF. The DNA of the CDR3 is TGTGCCAGCAAAATTACCCAATTTTTACAAGAGACCCAGTACTTC.

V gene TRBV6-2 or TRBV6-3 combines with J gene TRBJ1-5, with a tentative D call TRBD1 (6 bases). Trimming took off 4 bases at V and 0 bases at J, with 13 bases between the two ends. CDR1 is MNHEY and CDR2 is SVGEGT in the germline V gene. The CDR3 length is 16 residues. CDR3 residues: CASSLGGLYSNQPQHF. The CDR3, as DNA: TGTGCCAGCAGTTTGGGGGGCCTTTATAGCAATCAGCCCCAGCATTTT.

The CDR3 loop is CASRKGQGPYQPQHF. The CDR3, as DNA: TGTGCCAGCAGAAAGGGACAGGGGCCCTATCAGCCCCAGCATTTT. The chain uses TRBV7-2 and TRBJ1-5, with 10 bases identical to TRBD1. This CDR3 region has 15 residues. Germline V lookup: CDR1 SGHTA, CDR2 FQGNSA. Trimming removed 6 bases from V and 5 bases from J; junction bases left unmatched: 7.

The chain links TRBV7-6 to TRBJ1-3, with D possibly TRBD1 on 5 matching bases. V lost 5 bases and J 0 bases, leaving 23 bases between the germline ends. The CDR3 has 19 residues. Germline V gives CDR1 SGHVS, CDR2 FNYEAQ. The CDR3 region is CASSPTLWGPGHSGNTIYF. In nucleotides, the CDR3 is TGTGCCAGCAGCCCTACCTTGTGGGGCCCTGGTCACTCTGGAAACACCATATATTTT.

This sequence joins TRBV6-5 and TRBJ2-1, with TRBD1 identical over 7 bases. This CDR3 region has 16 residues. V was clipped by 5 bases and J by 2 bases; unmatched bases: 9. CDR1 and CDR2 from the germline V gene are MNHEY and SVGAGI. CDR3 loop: CASSTPGQWTYNEQFF. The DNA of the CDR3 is TGTGCCAGCAGTACTCCGGGACAGTGGACCTACAATGAGCAGTTCTTC.

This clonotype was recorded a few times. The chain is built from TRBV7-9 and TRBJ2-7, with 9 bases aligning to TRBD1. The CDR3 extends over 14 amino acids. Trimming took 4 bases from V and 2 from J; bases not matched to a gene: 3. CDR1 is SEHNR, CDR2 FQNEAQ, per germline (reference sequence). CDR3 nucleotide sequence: TGTGCCAGCAGCTCGACAGGGGGAACCTACGAGCAGTACTTC. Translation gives CASSSTGGTYEQYF. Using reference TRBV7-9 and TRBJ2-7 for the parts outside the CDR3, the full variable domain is DTGVSQNPRHKITKRGQNVTFRCDPISEHNRLYWYRQTLGQGPEFLTYFQNEAQLEKSRLLSDRFSAERPKGSFSTLEIQRTEQGDSAMYLCASSSTGGTYEQYFGPGTRLTVT.

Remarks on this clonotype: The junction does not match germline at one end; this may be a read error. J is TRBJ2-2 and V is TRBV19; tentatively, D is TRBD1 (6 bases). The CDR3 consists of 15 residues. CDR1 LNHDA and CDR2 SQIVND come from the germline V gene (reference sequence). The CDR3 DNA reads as TGTGCCAGTTGTATTAACAGGGCGGGCACCGGGGAGCTGTTTTTT. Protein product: CASCINRAGTGELFF.

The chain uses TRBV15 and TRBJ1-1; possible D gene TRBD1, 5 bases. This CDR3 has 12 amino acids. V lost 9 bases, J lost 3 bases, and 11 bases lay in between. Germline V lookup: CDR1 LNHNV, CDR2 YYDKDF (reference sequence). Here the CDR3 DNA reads TGTGCCACAGCAGGGTACTACACTGAAGCTTTCTTT. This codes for CATAGYYTEAFF.

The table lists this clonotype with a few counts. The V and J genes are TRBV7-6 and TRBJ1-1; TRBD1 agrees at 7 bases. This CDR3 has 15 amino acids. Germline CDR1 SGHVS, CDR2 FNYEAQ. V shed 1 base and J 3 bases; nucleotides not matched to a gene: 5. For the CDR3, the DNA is TGTGCCAGCAGCTTAGGAGGGGGCGCGGACACTGAAGCTTTCTTT. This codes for CASSLGGGADTEAFF.

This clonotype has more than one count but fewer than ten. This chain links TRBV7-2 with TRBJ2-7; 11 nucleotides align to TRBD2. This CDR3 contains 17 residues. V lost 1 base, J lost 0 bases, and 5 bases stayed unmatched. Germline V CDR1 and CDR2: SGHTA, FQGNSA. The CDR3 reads CASSLETSGVFSYEQYF. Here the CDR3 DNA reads TGTGCCAGCAGCTTAGAGACTAGCGGGGTATTCTCCTACGAGCAGTACTTC.

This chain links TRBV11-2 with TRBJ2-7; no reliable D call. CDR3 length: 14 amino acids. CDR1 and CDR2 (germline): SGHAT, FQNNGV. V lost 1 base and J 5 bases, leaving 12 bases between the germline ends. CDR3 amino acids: CASSLAGRRHEQYF. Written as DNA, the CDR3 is TGTGCCAGCAGCTTAGCCGGACGCCGCCACGAGCAGTACTTC. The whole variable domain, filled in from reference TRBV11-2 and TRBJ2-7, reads EAGVAQSPRYKIIEKRQSVAFWCNPISGHATLYWYQQILGQGPKLLIQFQNNGVVDDSQLPKDRFSAERLKGVDSTLKIQPAKLEDSAVYLCASSLAGRRHEQYFGPGTRLTVT.

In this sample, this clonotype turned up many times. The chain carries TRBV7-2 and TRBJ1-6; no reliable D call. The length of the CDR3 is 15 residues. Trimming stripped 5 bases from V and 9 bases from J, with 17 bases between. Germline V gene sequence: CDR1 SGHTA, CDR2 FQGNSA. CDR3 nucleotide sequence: TGTGCCAGCAGCAATATACCGGGAATGGGTTCACCCCTCCACTTT. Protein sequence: CASSNIPGMGSPLHF.

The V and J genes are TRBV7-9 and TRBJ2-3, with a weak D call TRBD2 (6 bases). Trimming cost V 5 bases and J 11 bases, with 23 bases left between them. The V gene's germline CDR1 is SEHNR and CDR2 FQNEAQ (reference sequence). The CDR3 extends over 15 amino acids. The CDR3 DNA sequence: TGTGCCAGCAGCCCTAGGCGGGACCCCGACCGATTGCAGTATTTT. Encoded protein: CASSPRRDPDRLQYF.

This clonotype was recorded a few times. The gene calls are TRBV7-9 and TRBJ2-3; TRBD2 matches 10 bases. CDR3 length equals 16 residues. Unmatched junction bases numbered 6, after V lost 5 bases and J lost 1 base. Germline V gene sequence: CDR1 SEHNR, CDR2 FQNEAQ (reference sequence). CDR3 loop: CASSSRSGGRTDTQYF. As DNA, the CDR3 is TGTGCCAGCAGCAGTCGTAGCGGGGGGCGCACAGATACGCAGTATTTT.

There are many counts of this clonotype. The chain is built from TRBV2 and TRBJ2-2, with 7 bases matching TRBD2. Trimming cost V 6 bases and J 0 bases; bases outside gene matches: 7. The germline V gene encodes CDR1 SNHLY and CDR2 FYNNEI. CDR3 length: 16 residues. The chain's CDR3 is CASRASLAANTGELFF. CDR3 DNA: TGTGCCAGCAGGGCTTCCCTAGCGGCGAACACCGGGGAGCTGTTTTTT. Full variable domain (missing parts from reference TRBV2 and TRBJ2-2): EPEVTQTPSHQVTQMGQEVILRCVPISNHLYFYWYRQILGQKVEFLVSFYNNEISEKSEIFDDQFSVERPDGSNFTLKIRSTKLEDSAMYFCASRASLAANTGELFFGEGSRLTVL.

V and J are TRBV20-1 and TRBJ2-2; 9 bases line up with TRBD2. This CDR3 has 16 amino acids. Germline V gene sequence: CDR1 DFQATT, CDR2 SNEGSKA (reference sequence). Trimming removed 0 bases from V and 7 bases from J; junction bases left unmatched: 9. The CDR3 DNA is TGCAGTGCTAGAGATCAGCCTAGCGGGAAAAACGGGGAGCTGTTTTTT. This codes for CSARDQPSGKNGELFF.

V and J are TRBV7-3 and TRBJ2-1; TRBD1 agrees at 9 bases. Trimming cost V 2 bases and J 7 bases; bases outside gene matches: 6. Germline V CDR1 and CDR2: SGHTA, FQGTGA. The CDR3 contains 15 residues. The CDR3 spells CASSLDRGSGNEQFF. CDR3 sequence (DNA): TGTGCCAGCAGCTTAGACAGGGGGTCTGGTAATGAGCAGTTCTTC.

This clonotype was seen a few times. CDR3 nucleotides: TGTGCCAGCAGTCACGGGTTCTCGCCACGTTACACCGGGGAGCTGTTTTTT. Translation: CASSHGFSPRYTGELFF. The V and J genes are TRBV28 and TRBJ2-2, with D unclear. Germline CDR1 reads MDHEN; CDR2 reads SYDVKM. The CDR3 totals 17 residues. V was shortened by 5 bases and J by 3 bases, with 19 bases between the two germline ends.

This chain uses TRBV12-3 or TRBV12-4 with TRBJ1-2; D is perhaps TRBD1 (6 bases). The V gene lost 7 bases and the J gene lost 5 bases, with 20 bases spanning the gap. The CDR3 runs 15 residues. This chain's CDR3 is CASIQGPGELYGYTF. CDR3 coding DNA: TGTGCCAGCATTCAAGGCCCAGGGGAACTTTATGGCTACACCTTC.

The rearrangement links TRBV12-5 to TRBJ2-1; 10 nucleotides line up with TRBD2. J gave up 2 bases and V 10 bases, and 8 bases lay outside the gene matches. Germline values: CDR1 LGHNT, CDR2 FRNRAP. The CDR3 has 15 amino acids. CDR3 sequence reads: CATAGGQRPYNEQFF. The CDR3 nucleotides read TGTGCTACAGCGGGGGGGCAAAGGCCCTACAATGAGCAGTTCTTC.

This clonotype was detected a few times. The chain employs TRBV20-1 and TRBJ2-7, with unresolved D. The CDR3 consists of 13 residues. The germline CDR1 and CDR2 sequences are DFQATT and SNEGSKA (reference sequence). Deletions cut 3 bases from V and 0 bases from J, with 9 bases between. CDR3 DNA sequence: TGCAGTGCTAGCGGTTCGAGCTCCTACGAGCAGTACTTC. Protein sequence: CSASGSSSYEQYF.

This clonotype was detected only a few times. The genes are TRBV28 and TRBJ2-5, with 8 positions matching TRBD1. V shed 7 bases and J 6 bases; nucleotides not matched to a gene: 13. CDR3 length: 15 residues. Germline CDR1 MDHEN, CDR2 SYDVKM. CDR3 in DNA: TGTGCCAGCATCGCCGCCCCAGGGGGCCTGAAGACCCAGTACTTC. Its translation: CASIAAPGGLKTQYF.

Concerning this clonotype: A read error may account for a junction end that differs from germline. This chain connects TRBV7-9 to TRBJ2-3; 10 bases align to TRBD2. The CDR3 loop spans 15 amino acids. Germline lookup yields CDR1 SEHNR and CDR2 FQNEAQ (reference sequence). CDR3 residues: CASSVAGGVTDTQYF. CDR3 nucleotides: TGTGCCAGCAGCGTAGCGGGAGGAGTCACAGATACGCAGTATTTT.

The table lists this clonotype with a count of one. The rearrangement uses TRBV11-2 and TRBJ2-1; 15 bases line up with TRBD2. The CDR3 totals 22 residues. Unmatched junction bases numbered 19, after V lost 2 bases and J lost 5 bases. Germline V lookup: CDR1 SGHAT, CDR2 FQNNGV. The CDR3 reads CASSLRTGLAGGYLRDDNEQFF. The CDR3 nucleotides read TGTGCCAGCAGCTTACGTACGGGACTAGCGGGGGGTTATCTCCGGGATGACAATGAGCAGTTCTTC. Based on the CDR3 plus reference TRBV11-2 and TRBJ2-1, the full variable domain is EAGVAQSPRYKIIEKRQSVAFWCNPISGHATLYWYQQILGQGPKLLIQFQNNGVVDDSQLPKDRFSAERLKGVDSTLKIQPAKLEDSAVYLCASSLRTGLAGGYLRDDNEQFFGPGTRLTVL.

The DNA for the CDR3 is TGTGCCAGCAGCCTGTCGGGTGACTACGAGCAGTACTTC. Its protein is CASSLSGDYEQYF. The chain recombines TRBV6-2 or TRBV6-3 with TRBJ2-7, with D unresolved. The CDR3 runs 13 residues. Germline V gives CDR1 MNHEY, CDR2 SVGEGT. V lost 6 bases and J 3 bases, leaving 12 bases between the germline ends.

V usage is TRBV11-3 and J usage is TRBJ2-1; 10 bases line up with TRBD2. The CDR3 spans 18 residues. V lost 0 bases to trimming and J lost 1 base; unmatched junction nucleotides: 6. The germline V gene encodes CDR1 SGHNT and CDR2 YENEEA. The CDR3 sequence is CASSLEPSGSSSYNEQFF. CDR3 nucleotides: TGTGCCAGCAGCTTAGAACCTAGCGGGAGTAGTTCCTACAATGAGCAGTTCTTC.

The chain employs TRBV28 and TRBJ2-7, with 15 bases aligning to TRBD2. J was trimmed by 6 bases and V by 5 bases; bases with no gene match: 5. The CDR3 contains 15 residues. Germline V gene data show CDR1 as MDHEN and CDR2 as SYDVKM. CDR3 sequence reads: CASSHGTSGRLEQYF. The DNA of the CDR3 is TGTGCCAGCAGTCACGGGACTAGCGGGAGGCTCGAGCAGTACTTC.

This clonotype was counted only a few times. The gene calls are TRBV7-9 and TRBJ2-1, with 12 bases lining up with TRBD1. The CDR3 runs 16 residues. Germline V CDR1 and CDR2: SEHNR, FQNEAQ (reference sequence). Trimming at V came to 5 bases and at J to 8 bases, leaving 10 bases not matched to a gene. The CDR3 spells CASSPPGQGALDEQFF. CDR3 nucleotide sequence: TGTGCCAGCAGCCCTCCGGGACAGGGGGCATTGGATGAGCAGTTCTTC. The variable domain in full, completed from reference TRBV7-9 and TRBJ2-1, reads DTGVSQNPRHKITKRGQNVTFRCDPISEHNRLYWYRQTLGQGPEFLTYFQNEAQLEKSRLLSDRFSAERPKGSFSTLEIQRTEQGDSAMYLCASSPPGQGALDEQFFGPGTRLTVL.